These 5 T cell receptor beta chains were all obtained from the same sample, sequenced in a study of cytomegalovirus exposure and HLA in healthy donors. Sequencing was performed with immunoSEQ multiplex PCR; in TCRdb, only in-frame clones are kept and a portion is missing. This table has 92,000 or so clones, about 96% appearing once. Sequencing was carried out using PBMCs. All receptors come from a man aged 18 to 35 in good health and CMV-seronegative.

This sequence joins TRBV18 and TRBJ2-3, with a tentative D call TRBD1 (5 bases). Trimming removed 2 bases at V and 5 bases at J, with 14 bases between. The CDR3 loop spans 15 amino acids. In germline, CDR1 is KGHSH, CDR2 LQKENI. The CDR3 here is CASSPSAGSKDTQYF. The CDR3 DNA follows: TGTGCCAGCTCACCATCGGCAGGGTCAAAAGATACGCAGTATTTT.

The chain uses TRBV6-7 and TRBJ2-2, with 7 bases matching TRBD2. TRBV6-7 is assigned to the ORF class and has an uncertain function. The CDR3 covers 14 residues. With 8 bases clipped from V and 4 bases from J, the junction kept 7 bases outside the gene matches. The CDR3 loop is CASGRAGATGELFF. The CDR3 coding sequence is TGTGCCAGCGGAAGGGCGGGAGCCACCGGGGAGCTGTTTTTT.

The chain joins TRBV28 to TRBJ1-4, with D unresolved. Germline V gene data show CDR1 as MDHEN and CDR2 as SYDVKM. V shed 4 bases and J shed 8 bases, with 8 bases lying between them. The CDR3 loop spans 12 amino acids. CDR3 DNA sequence: TGTGCCAGCAGTTATCTACCGGAAAAACTGTTTTTT. Translating gives CASSYLPEKLFF. Using reference TRBV28 and TRBJ1-4 for the parts outside the CDR3, the full variable domain is DVKVTQSSRYLVKRTGEKVFLECVQDMDHENMFWYRQDPGLGLRLIYFSYDVKMKEKGDIPEGYSVSREKKERFSLILESASTNQTSMYLCASSYLPEKLFFGSGTQLSVL.

This chain joins TRBV28 and TRBJ1-2; D uncertain. Deletions cut 6 bases from V and 1 base from J, with 9 bases between. Germline CDR1 reads MDHEN; CDR2 reads SYDVKM. The CDR3 has 13 residues. CDR3 coding DNA: TGTGCCAGCAGCCCAGGCCTTAACTATGGCTACACCTTC. This translates into CASSPGLNYGYTF.

This chain uses TRBV15 with TRBJ2-7; TRBD1 might be the D (5 bases). V was cut by 1 base and J by 6 bases, with 10 bases left in between. CDR3 size: 13 residues. Germline V lookup: CDR1 LNHNV, CDR2 YYDKDF (reference sequence). The CDR3 sequence: CATSRVAGFEQYF. The CDR3 nucleotides are TGTGCCACCAGCAGAGTAGCAGGGTTCGAGCAGTACTTC.